A selection of T cell receptor beta chains follows, all from one sample in a study of regulatory T cells in long-lasting Graves disease. MiXCR, applied by TCRdb to the multiplex PCR reads, yields one record per CDR3 protein. The sample yields about 540,000 distinct CDR3 sequences, roughly 13% seen once. Separately, the same data were catalogued under a study of T cells in Graves' hyperthyroidism and ophthalmopathy.

The sample consisted of peripheral blood mononuclear cells (PBMCs), taken at new diagnosis, from a patient treated with antithyroid drugs. The receptors derive from a man aged 30-40 years with Graves disease. Each CDR3 is given with its conserved first and last residue. Fields, in order: clone size, D gene, J gene, V gene, CDR3 DNA, CDR3 protein. D genes are given only for firm matches. The size entry is marked missing in some rows and otherwise reads once, few, many or a size class.

>.|TRBD1|TRBJ1-3|TRBV13
TGTGCCAGCAGCTACCGACAGGGGGAAAACACCATATATTTT
CASSYRQGENTIYF
>.|TRBD1|TRBJ2-6|TRBV11-2
TGTGCCAGCAGCGAAAAGACAGGGGTTCCGCCCTATCCTGGGGCCAACGTCCTGACTTTC
CASSEKTGVPPYPGANVLTF
>.|.|TRBJ2-7|TRBV20-1
TGCAGTGCTGTCAACTCACAACACCTTACCTACGAGCAGTACTTC
CSAVNSQHLTYEQYF
>.|.|TRBJ2-7|TRBV6-9
TGTGCCAGCAGTTACTTCCCGCTGATCTCCTACGAGCAGTACTTC
CASSYFPLISYEQYF
>.|TRBD1|TRBJ1-1|TRBV5-1
TGCGCCAGCAGCTTGGTTACAGGGGAAGCCGAAGCTTTCTTT
CASSLVTGEAEAFF
>.|.|TRBJ2-3|TRBV19
TGTGCCAGTAAGGCGGGAATGGCAGATACGCAGTATTTT
CASKAGMADTQYF
>many|.|TRBJ1-2|TRBV2
TGTGCCAGTGGGGACGGACCTAACTATGGCTACACCTTC
CASGDGPNYGYTF
>many|.|TRBJ1-2|TRBV6-1
TGTGCCAGCACCTCGGGGCCGCGAGCGACTTATGGCTACACCTTC
CASTSGPRATYGYTF
>few|TRBD2|TRBJ2-3|TRBV20-1
TGCAGTGCTACGGGGACTAGCGGTGCCCCAGATACGCAGTATTTT
CSATGTSGAPDTQYF
>many|.|TRBJ1-5|TRBV24-1
TGTGCCACCAGTGATTTCGGGAAACCCCAGCATTTT
CATSDFGKPQHF
>many|.|TRBJ2-6|TRBV12-3/TRBV12-4
TGTGCCAGCAGTCGCAATCAGGGGTCTCACTCTGGGGCCAACGTCCTGACTTTC
CASSRNQGSHSGANVLTF
>few|TRBD2|TRBJ2-7|TRBV30
TGTGCCTGGAGAGTGACTAGCGGACCCTACGAGCAGTACTTC
CAWRVTSGPYEQYF
>.|.|TRBJ1-2|TRBV4-1
TGCGCCAGCAGCCGGATACAGGGTAGCTATGGCTACACCTTC
CASSRIQGSYGYTF
>many|TRBD2|TRBJ2-7|TRBV2
TGTGCCAGCACCCATCTTTTTAGCGGGAGTTACTACGAGCAGTACTTC
CASTHLFSGSYYEQYF
>few|TRBD1|TRBJ1-2|TRBV7-9
TGTGCCAGCAGCTTAATCGGACAGGGGGCCCCATATGGCTACACCTTC
CASSLIGQGAPYGYTF
>many|TRBD2|TRBJ2-7|TRBV4-1
TGCGCCAGCAGCCAAGGGGACCTTGGGGCTAGCGGGAACTCCTACGAGCAGTACTTC
CASSQGDLGASGNSYEQYF
>few|.|TRBJ1-2|TRBV19
TGTGCCAGTACATTCCGGGGGGCCACATCGACACTCTTGCGGGGTGGCTACACCTTC
CASTFRGATSTLLRGGYTF
>many|TRBD2|TRBJ2-1|TRBV27
TGTGCCAGCAGTGCCGGGACTAGCGGGGTTAATGAGCAGTTCTTC
CASSAGTSGVNEQFF
>.|.|TRBJ1-5|TRBV6-9
TGTGCCAGCAGTTACGACGGCTGGGGCAATCAGCCCCAGCATTTT
CASSYDGWGNQPQHF
>many|.|TRBJ1-2|TRBV5-1
TGCGCCAGCAGCTTGGACTCGGGTGGGTACTATGGCTACACCTTC
CASSLDSGGYYGYTF
>many|TRBD2|TRBJ2-7|TRBV29-1
TGCAGCGTTGAAAGACTAGCGGGAACCTACGAGCAGTACTTC
CSVERLAGTYEQYF
>few|TRBD2|TRBJ2-2|TRBV13
TGTGCCAGCAGCCCCTCTGGACTAGCGGGAGGAACGAACACCGGGGAGCTGTTTTTT
CASSPSGLAGGTNTGELFF
>many|.|TRBJ2-5|TRBV7-3
TGTGCCAGCAGCCTCGGGCCCCCGGTAGAGACCCAGTACTTC
CASSLGPPVETQYF
>many|TRBD1|TRBJ2-7|TRBV3-1
TGTGCCAGCAGCCAAGATCAGACAGGGGATTTCGAGCAGTACTTC
CASSQDQTGDFEQYF
>.|TRBD2|TRBJ2-1|TRBV6-2/TRBV6-3
TGTGCCAGCAGTTACGGGCTAGCGGGGTACAATGGGCAGTTCTTC
CASSYGLAGYNGQFF
>many|.|TRBJ2-3|TRBV18
TGTGCCAGCTCACCATACGTTGCAGATACGCAGTATTTT
CASSPYVADTQYF
>many|TRBD1|TRBJ1-5|TRBV11-2
TGTGCCAGCAGCCGCAGGGACAGCCCCGCGGATAGCAATCAGCCCCAGCATTTT
CASSRRDSPADSNQPQHF
>many|.|TRBJ1-5|TRBV12-3/TRBV12-4
TGTGCCAGCAGTGGGACACCCTATAGCAATCAGCCCCAGCATTTT
CASSGTPYSNQPQHF
>.|.|TRBJ1-1|TRBV19
TGTGCCAGTATGGGCAGCACTGAAGCTTTCTTT
CASMGSTEAFF
>many|.|TRBJ1-2|TRBV27
TGTGCCAGCAGCCCTATAGGATGGGACTATGGCTACACCTTC
CASSPIGWDYGYTF
>few|.|TRBJ2-4|TRBV29-1
TGCAGCGTAATGACACTCAAAAACATTCAGTACTTC
CSVMTLKNIQYF
>many|TRBD1|TRBJ1-5|TRBV24-1
TGTGCCACCAGTGAGACAGGGGTGAATCAGCCCCAGCATTTT
CATSETGVNQPQHF
>few|TRBD1|TRBJ2-3|TRBV19
TGTGCCAGTAGTATCCCAGGACAGGGACGGGATACGCAGTATTTT
CASSIPGQGRDTQYF
>many|TRBD2|TRBJ2-7|TRBV11-2
TGTGCCAGCAGTTTAGGGTTCGGACTAGCGGAAAAGCAGTACTTC
CASSLGFGLAEKQYF
>many|TRBD1|TRBJ2-5|TRBV7-2
TGTGCCAGCAGCAACCGGGACAGGGGGTCCGGGGCCCAGTACTTC
CASSNRDRGSGAQYF
>many|.|TRBJ1-2|TRBV20-1
TGCAGTGCTAGAGTGGGGAAGGGGGAAGCTAACTATGGCTACACCTTC
CSARVGKGEANYGYTF
>many|.|TRBJ1-2|TRBV24-1
TGTGCCACCAGTGACCTGGACACTCTCTATGGCTACACCTTC
CATSDLDTLYGYTF
>many|.|TRBJ2-2|TRBV28
TGTGCCAGCACACTAACAGGGAACACCGGGGAGCTGTTTTTT
CASTLTGNTGELFF
>many|.|TRBJ2-2|TRBV27
TGTGCCAGCAGTTTATCGAGGTGGATCACCGGGGAGCTGTTTTTT
CASSLSRWITGELFF
>.|TRBD1|TRBJ1-4|TRBV10-3
TGTGCCATCAGCGACATACTCCCGGGACAGGGGTCTAATGAAAAACTGTTTTTT
CAISDILPGQGSNEKLFF
>.|.|TRBJ2-1|TRBV5-6
TGTGCCAGCAGCGGTAACAGGGGGGGGCTGAGCAATGAGCAGTTCTTC
CASSGNRGGLSNEQFF